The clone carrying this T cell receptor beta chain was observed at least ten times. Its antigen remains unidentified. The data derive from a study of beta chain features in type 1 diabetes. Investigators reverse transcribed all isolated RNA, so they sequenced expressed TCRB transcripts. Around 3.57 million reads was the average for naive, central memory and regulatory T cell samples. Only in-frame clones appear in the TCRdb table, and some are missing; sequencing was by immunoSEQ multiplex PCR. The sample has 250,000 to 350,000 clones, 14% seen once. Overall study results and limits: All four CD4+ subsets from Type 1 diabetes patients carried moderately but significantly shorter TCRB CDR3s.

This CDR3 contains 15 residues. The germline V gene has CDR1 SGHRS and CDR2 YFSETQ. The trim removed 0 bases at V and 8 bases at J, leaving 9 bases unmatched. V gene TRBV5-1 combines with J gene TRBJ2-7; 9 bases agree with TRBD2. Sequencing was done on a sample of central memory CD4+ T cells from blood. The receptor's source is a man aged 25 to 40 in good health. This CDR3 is CASSLEPSGIEKQYV. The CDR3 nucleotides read TGCGCCAGCAGCTTGGAGCCTAGCGGGATCGAGAAGCAGTACGTC.